This TCR beta chain is drawn from a study of blood T cell repertoires in COVID-19. The wider study: COVID-19 samples from acute and convalescent phases originated in the United States, Italy and Spain. In each case, the material was cDNA or gDNA derived from T cells, B-cell-depleted T cells, or PBMCs.

Authors' analysis steps: Using reference gene primer amplification, nucleated cell counts were estimated. Produced via immunoSEQ multiplex PCR; TCRdb's table is partial and in-frame only. V and J calls and clone size are as listed in that table; D and trimming were resolved from the DNA. This sample yields over 110,000 clones, of which 75% to 90% are seen a single time; 1.5% to 2% belongs to the top ten. The CDR3 contains 14 residues. The V end lost 4 bases, the J end lost 1 base, and 11 bases lay between the germline ends. Germline CDR1 and CDR2: SGDLS and YYNGEE. The sequence derives from a woman between 50 and 59 years old with acute or convalescent COVID-19. Sequenced sample: peripheral blood. The chain links TRBV9 to TRBJ1-1; D unresolved. In DNA form, the CDR3 reads TGTGCCAGCAGCCAACACTTAGCGAACACTGAAGCTTTCTTT. Encoded protein: CASSQHLANTEAFF.